What follows are 29 T cell receptor beta chains derived from one specimen sequenced in a study of blood T cells in healthy people across ages. A J-beta primer mix and a sample-barcoded 5' primer were used in a second PCR of about 7 to 12 cycles. TCRdb recomputed calls from the 5' RACE reads with MiXCR, one row per CDR3 protein. The data hold about 640,000 distinct CDR3 sequences, with 58% observed a single time. Sequencing input: blood. The receptors derive from a man aged 60 to 75 in good health.

This rearrangement joins TRBV27 to TRBJ2-5; D call uncertain. CDR3 length equals 15 residues. From germline, CDR1 is MNHEY and CDR2 SMNVEV (reference sequence). The V gene lost 5 bases and the J gene lost 5 bases, with 18 bases spanning the gap. The CDR3, as DNA: TGTGCCAGCAGTCCGATTGTCCCCAGTTCGGAGACCCAGTACTTC. It encodes CASSPIVPSSETQYF.

The rearrangement joins TRBV28 to TRBJ2-7; 7 bases are a match to TRBD2. Per the germline V gene, CDR1 is MDHEN and CDR2 is SYDVKM. The CDR3 extends over 13 amino acids. Germline trimming cut 10 bases from V and 2 bases from J; bases unmatched to any gene: 8. The CDR3 loop is CATRPAGTYEQYF. CDR3 sequence (DNA): TGTGCCACCAGGCCAGCGGGGACCTACGAGCAGTACTTC.

The chain carries TRBV29-1 and TRBJ2-2; the match to TRBD1 covers 10 bases. Germline V gene lookup returns CDR1 SQVTM and CDR2 ANQGSEA. The CDR3 has 14 amino acids. The trim removed 7 bases at V and 6 bases at J, leaving 8 bases unmatched. This chain's CDR3 is CSARPGTGAGELFF. For the CDR3, the DNA is TGCAGCGCCAGACCCGGGACAGGGGCCGGGGAGCTGTTTTTT.

A few counts support this clonotype. This rearrangement joins TRBV12-5 to TRBJ2-1; D is ambiguous. The CDR3 runs 17 residues. V was clipped by 3 bases and J by 0 bases, with 15 bases between them. Germline-derived CDR1 and CDR2 are LGHNT and FRNRAP. The CDR3 DNA reads as TGTGCTAGTGGTTTACCCATCCCACAGTTCTCCTACAATGAGCAGTTCTTC. Translated, it gives CASGLPIPQFSYNEQFF.

The rearrangement links TRBV10-3 to TRBJ2-5; the D gene is possibly TRBD2 (6 bases). Germline-derived CDR1 and CDR2 are ENHRY and SYGVKD. CDR3 length equals 13 residues. Trimming removed 8 bases from V and 5 bases from J, with 15 bases in between. Here the CDR3 DNA reads TGTGCCATCGGAGGGGCCCCTCAGGAGACCCAGTACTTC. It encodes CAIGGAPQETQYF.

The rearrangement links TRBV29-1 to TRBJ2-1; the D gene could be TRBD1 or TRBD2 (5 bases each). Germline assignment: CDR1 SQVTM and CDR2 ANQGSEA. V lost 6 bases to trimming and J lost 8 bases, with 20 bases between them. The CDR3 sequence is 14 residues long. The CDR3 is CSVLGTPERDEQFF. The CDR3 DNA follows: TGCAGCGTCCTGGGGACGCCGGAGAGGGATGAGCAGTTCTTC.

J is TRBJ2-3 and V is TRBV28; a weak D match, TRBD1 (5 bases). CDR3 length: 15 residues. Between the trimmed V and J ends, which lost 5 bases and 1 base, there was a span of 13 bases. CDR1 is MDHEN and CDR2 is SYDVKM in the germline V gene. The CDR3 here is CASSPNLGGTDTQYF. DNA of the CDR3: TGTGCCAGCAGTCCCAATCTAGGGGGCACAGATACGCAGTATTTT.

The V call is TRBV6-2 or TRBV6-3, the J call TRBJ1-2; the match to TRBD1 covers 7 bases. From germline, CDR1 is MNHEY and CDR2 SVGEGT. V shed 6 bases, J shed 8 bases, and the junction held 12 bases outside the gene matches. This CDR3 is 14 amino acids long. The chain's CDR3 is CASSTSYTGAGYTF. For the CDR3, the DNA is TGTGCCAGCAGCACAAGTTATACAGGGGCCGGCTACACCTTC.

J is TRBJ2-5 and V is TRBV4-1; D might be TRBD1 or TRBD2, each matching 6 bases. The end of the DNA is better explained by TRBJ2-7, so the J call may be wrong. CDR3 length: 13 residues. Germline CDR1 is MGHRA and CDR2 is YSYEKL. The CDR3 region has the DNA TGCGCCAGCAGCCAAGGGAGGGGGTGCGAGCAGTACTTC. It encodes CASSQGRGCEQYF.

CDR3 in amino acids: CASSPQQGALQPQHF. The CDR3 DNA sequence: TGTGCCAGCAGTCCCCAACAGGGGGCGCTTCAGCCCCAGCATTTT. This chain uses TRBV27 with TRBJ1-5; 9 bases map to TRBD1. The CDR3 has 15 residues. From germline, CDR1 is MNHEY and CDR2 SMNVEV (reference sequence). V lost 5 bases to trimming and J lost 6 bases; unmatched junction nucleotides: 8.

The chain combines TRBV7-2 with TRBJ2-1; 9 bases agree with TRBD1. Germline CDR1 is SGHTA and CDR2 is FQGNSA. The V segment lost 6 bases and the J segment 5 bases; nucleotides outside the gene matches: 11. The CDR3 is made up of 16 amino acids. The CDR3 loop is CASSHPPGQGHNEQFF. The CDR3 DNA reads TGTGCCAGCAGTCACCCACCGGGACAGGGCCACAATGAGCAGTTCTTC.

The chain uses TRBV7-9 and TRBJ1-2; D not certain. Trimming stripped 5 bases from V and 1 base from J, with 14 bases between. Germline assignment: CDR1 SEHNR and CDR2 FQNEAQ (reference sequence). The CDR3 contains 15 residues. As DNA, the CDR3 is TGTGCCAGCAGCGACGGACGGATACTTAACTATGGCTACACCTTC. Translation: CASSDGRILNYGYTF.

This clonotype has more than one count but fewer than ten. The genes are TRBV27 and TRBJ1-6, with 7 bases lining up with TRBD1. The germline V gene encodes CDR1 MNHEY and CDR2 SMNVEV (reference sequence). The CDR3 has 16 amino acids. Germline trimming cut 0 bases from V and 7 bases from J; bases unmatched to any gene: 6. The CDR3 DNA reads TGTGCCAGCAGTTTATCGCGGCAGGGGGGAAATTCACCCCTCCACTTT. It translates to CASSLSRQGGNSPLHF.

The chain recombines TRBV6-2 or TRBV6-3 with TRBJ2-7, with a weak D call TRBD2 (6 bases). Trimming left V 0 bases short and J 3 bases short, with 9 bases between. The length of the CDR3 is 14 residues. Germline assignment: CDR1 MNHEY and CDR2 SVGEGT. CDR3 sequence reads: CASSYSRGGYEQYF. Written as DNA, the CDR3 is TGTGCCAGCAGTTACTCGCGGGGAGGCTACGAGCAGTACTTC.

The chain employs TRBV11-2 and TRBJ2-1; D perhaps matches TRBD1 (6 bases). This CDR3 has 16 amino acids. V was trimmed by 5 bases and J by 1 base, leaving 15 bases between them. Germline V gene data show CDR1 as SGHAT and CDR2 as FQNNGV. The CDR3 DNA follows: TGTGCCAGCAGCGCCGGGACACCCTTGTCCTACAATGAGCAGTTCTTC. This codes for CASSAGTPLSYNEQFF. The whole variable domain, filled in from reference TRBV11-2 and TRBJ2-1, reads EAGVAQSPRYKIIEKRQSVAFWCNPISGHATLYWYQQILGQGPKLLIQFQNNGVVDDSQLPKDRFSAERLKGVDSTLKIQPAKLEDSAVYLCASSAGTPLSYNEQFFGPGTRLTVL.

The chain carries TRBV28 and TRBJ1-5; D unclear. Between the trimmed V and J ends, which lost 10 bases and 3 bases, there was a span of 10 bases. The CDR3 loop spans 12 amino acids. The germline CDR1 and CDR2 sequences are MDHEN and SYDVKM. CDR3 DNA: TGTGCCAACACCACCACCAATCAGCCCCAGCATTTT. It is translated as CANTTTNQPQHF.

The J gene is TRBJ2-1, the V gene TRBV29-1; D is unresolved. This CDR3 has 15 amino acids. Looked up from germline, CDR1 is SQVTM and CDR2 is ANQGSEA. Trimming removed 6 bases from V and 0 bases from J, with 15 bases in between. This chain's CDR3 is CSVVADASSYNEQFF. The CDR3 DNA follows: TGCAGCGTGGTCGCGGACGCAAGCTCCTACAATGAGCAGTTCTTC.

This clonotype was detected a few times. This chain uses TRBV6-2 or TRBV6-3 with TRBJ2-7, with D possibly being TRBD2 (6 bases). CDR1 is MNHEY, CDR2 SVGEGT, per germline. V lost 2 bases and J 5 bases, leaving 16 bases between the germline ends. CDR3 size: 15 residues. The CDR3 is CASSYKGLGSHEQYF. For the CDR3, the DNA is TGTGCCAGCAGTTACAAGGGACTGGGGTCCCACGAGCAGTACTTC.

The chain couples TRBV12-3 or TRBV12-4 to TRBJ2-2; D ambiguous. CDR3 size: 13 residues. Trimming left V 7 bases short and J 6 bases short, with 12 bases between. The CDR3 protein is CASTLLPPGELFF. The CDR3 DNA sequence: TGTGCCAGCACCCTGCTCCCGCCCGGGGAGCTGTTTTTT.

The CDR3 region is CASSLHSGRDEQYF. CDR3 in DNA: TGTGCCAGCAGTTTACATAGCGGGAGAGACGAGCAGTACTTC. V usage is TRBV12-3 or TRBV12-4 and J usage is TRBJ2-7, with 9 nucleotides matching TRBD2. The CDR3 is made up of 14 amino acids. Trimming removed 2 bases from V and 5 bases from J; junction bases left unmatched: 4.

This clonotype was seen only a few times. V is TRBV2 and J is TRBJ2-7; D gene uncertain. The CDR3 loop spans 14 amino acids. The V end was cut by 6 bases, the J end by 0 bases, with 12 bases between. From germline, CDR1 is SNHLY and CDR2 FYNNEI. CDR3 amino acids: CASSPPISSYEQYF. In DNA form, the CDR3 reads TGTGCCAGCAGCCCCCCAATAAGCTCCTACGAGCAGTACTTC.

Written as DNA, the CDR3 is TGTGCCAGCAGCCGTCGACAAGGGTCCGGGGCCAACGTCCTGACTTTC. Its translation is CASSRRQGSGANVLTF. This sequence joins TRBV7-8 and TRBJ2-6, with unresolved D. This CDR3 is built from 16 residues. Germline values: CDR1 SGHVS, CDR2 FQNEAQ. Trimming took off 5 bases at V and 4 bases at J, with 15 bases between the two ends.

The chain recombines TRBV6-6 with TRBJ1-5, with D maybe TRBD1 (5 bases). This CDR3 contains 15 residues. Germline-derived CDR1 and CDR2 are MNHNY and SVGAGI (reference sequence). Deletions cut 0 bases from V and 5 bases from J, with 11 bases between. CDR3 amino acids: CASSYSERGYQPQHF. Written as DNA, the CDR3 is TGTGCCAGCAGTTACTCGGAAAGGGGCTATCAGCCCCAGCATTTT.

The chain is built from TRBV20-1 and TRBJ2-5, with 9 bases identical to TRBD1. V was pared by 0 bases and J by 5 bases, with 7 bases of the junction left unmatched. The germline gives CDR1 DFQATT, CDR2 SNEGSKA (reference sequence). The CDR3 is 15 amino acids. CDR3 sequence (DNA): TGCAGTGCTAGAGAAGGGACAGGGAGGTGGGAGACCCAGTACTTC. Protein product: CSAREGTGRWETQYF.

This clonotype was found a few times. The chain employs TRBV29-1 and TRBJ1-2; the match to TRBD1 covers 10 bases. This CDR3 has 13 amino acids. V trimming: 6 bases; J trimming: 3 bases; junction bases outside the gene matches: 4. The V gene's germline CDR1 is SQVTM and CDR2 ANQGSEA. CDR3 nucleotide sequence: TGCAGCGTCTGGACAGGGGGTGACTATGGCTACACCTTC. Protein: CSVWTGGDYGYTF.

This chain links TRBV7-9 with TRBJ1-2; 7 bases map to TRBD1. This CDR3 is 15 amino acids long. The V segment lost 2 bases and the J segment 6 bases; nucleotides outside the gene matches: 9. Germline lookup yields CDR1 SEHNR and CDR2 FQNEAQ (reference sequence). Here the CDR3 DNA reads TGTGCCAGCAGCTTAATAGAGAGGGGGCCGGATGGCTACACCTTC. Amino acids: CASSLIERGPDGYTF. The whole variable domain, filled in from reference TRBV7-9 and TRBJ1-2, reads DTGVSQNPRHKITKRGQNVTFRCDPISEHNRLYWYRQTLGQGPEFLTYFQNEAQLEKSRLLSDRFSAERPKGSFSTLEIQRTEQGDSAMYLCASSLIERGPDGYTFGSGTRLTVV.

The chain links TRBV25-1 to TRBJ2-5, with TRBD1 identical over 10 bases. V was pared by 3 bases and J by 5 bases, with 6 bases of the junction left unmatched. The CDR3 sequence is 15 residues long. Germline V gene lookup returns CDR1 MGHDK and CDR2 SYGVNS. Here the CDR3 reads CASSDRGQGRETQYF. For the CDR3, the DNA is TGTGCCAGCAGTGACCGGGGACAGGGGAGGGAGACCCAGTACTTC.

The CDR3 loop is CASSAGARYGYTF. CDR3 nucleotides: TGTGCCAGCAGCGCCGGGGCCCGCTATGGCTACACCTTC. This chain connects TRBV7-2 to TRBJ1-2; D may be TRBD1 (5 bases). This CDR3 has 13 residues. With 5 bases removed from V and 4 bases from J, the gap between germline ends came to 11 bases. Germline CDR1 and CDR2: SGHTA and FQGNSA.

This chain uses TRBV7-9 with TRBJ2-7; 7 nucleotides align to TRBD1. The CDR3 is made up of 14 amino acids. The trim removed 5 bases at V and 0 bases at J, leaving 4 bases unmatched. Germline CDR1 is SEHNR and CDR2 is FQNEAQ (reference sequence). Written as DNA, the CDR3 is TGTGCCAGCAGCCATACAGGGGACTCCTACGAGCAGTACTTC. Translation gives CASSHTGDSYEQYF.